The rows below give T cell receptor beta chains drawn from one sample of a study of OX40 agonist ivuxolimab in advanced cancers. Produced via immunoSEQ multiplex PCR; TCRdb's table is partial and in-frame only. The sample records some 100,000 clones, around 91% being singletons. This specimen consisted of CD4+ or CD8+ T cells sorted from blood, obtained in a trial of the OX40 agonist ivuxolimab. Receptors were obtained from an adult with an advanced solid tumor such as melanoma, head and neck, liver or kidney cancer. Each CDR3 is given with its conserved first and last residue. The D gene is left open where the match is weak. The size of a clone is reported for some rows only, either as once, few or many, or as a class for expanded clones.

CDR3 DNA: TGTGCCAGCAGCTTAACGGGTTCGACAGATACGCAGTATTTT
CDR3 protein: CASSLTGSTDTQYF
D gene: .
clone size: .
J gene: TRBJ2-3
V gene: TRBV7-2

CDR3 DNA: TGCGCCAGCAGCCAGGAAACAGGGGATACCTACGAGCAGTACTTC
CDR3 protein: CASSQETGDTYEQYF
D gene: TRBD1
clone size: .
J gene: TRBJ2-7
V gene: TRBV4-1

CDR3 DNA: TGCAGTGCTAGGCCCCTAAAGGAGCAGTTCTTC
CDR3 protein: CSARPLKEQFF
D gene: .
clone size: once
J gene: TRBJ2-1
V gene: TRBV20-1

CDR3 DNA: TGTGCCAGCAGCCCTATGGGAAGCAATCAGCCCCAGCATTTT
CDR3 protein: CASSPMGSNQPQHF
D gene: .
clone size: .
J gene: TRBJ1-5
V gene: TRBV7-9

CDR3 DNA: TGTGCCAGCAGTCGGACAGGGGCGTCAGGCTACGAGCAGTACTTC
CDR3 protein: CASSRTGASGYEQYF
D gene: TRBD1
clone size: .
J gene: TRBJ2-7
V gene: TRBV6-5

CDR3 DNA: TGCGCCAGCGGCGACCACGATGAGCAGTTCTTC
CDR3 protein: CASGDHDEQFF
D gene: .
clone size: .
J gene: TRBJ2-1
V gene: TRBV5-1

CDR3 DNA: TGTGCCAGCAGCGTAAACTCGGCGAACACCGGGGAGCTGTTTTTT
CDR3 protein: CASSVNSANTGELFF
D gene: .
clone size: .
J gene: TRBJ2-2
V gene: TRBV9

CDR3 DNA: TGTGCCATGGCCAGGCCTTCAAACACCGGGGAGCTGTTTTTT
CDR3 protein: CAMARPSNTGELFF
D gene: .
clone size: .
J gene: TRBJ2-2
V gene: TRBV10-3

CDR3 DNA: TGTGCCAGCAGCTCCACCTCTGGACTCCTCTACGAGCAGTACTTC
CDR3 protein: CASSSTSGLLYEQYF
D gene: .
clone size: few
J gene: TRBJ2-7
V gene: TRBV7-9

CDR3 DNA: TGTGCCAGCAGTTACTCTGTAAAGGGTGAGCAGTTCTTC
CDR3 protein: CASSYSVKGEQFF
D gene: .
clone size: .
J gene: TRBJ2-1
V gene: TRBV6-5

CDR3 DNA: TGTGCCAGCAGCTTTCCTAGCGGGGGGGACTACGAGCAGTACTTC
CDR3 protein: CASSFPSGGDYEQYF
D gene: TRBD2
clone size: once
J gene: TRBJ2-7
V gene: TRBV7-9

CDR3 DNA: TGTGCCAGCAGCTCAGCGGGACCCAAAGAGACCCAGTACTTC
CDR3 protein: CASSSAGPKETQYF
D gene: TRBD2
clone size: .
J gene: TRBJ2-5
V gene: TRBV6-6

CDR3 DNA: TGCAGTGCTAGGGTTTGGGAGACCCAGTACTTC
CDR3 protein: CSARVWETQYF
D gene: .
clone size: .
J gene: TRBJ2-5
V gene: TRBV20-1

CDR3 DNA: TGTGCCAGCAGTTCCCCTAGGGGACTAGAGGGTACAGATACGCAGTATTTT
CDR3 protein: CASSSPRGLEGTDTQYF
D gene: TRBD2
clone size: few
J gene: TRBJ2-3
V gene: TRBV28

CDR3 DNA: TGTGCCAGTAGTCTGCGGGGCGGGCTAGCGGGCTCCTACGAGCAGTACTTC
CDR3 protein: CASSLRGGLAGSYEQYF
D gene: TRBD2
clone size: .
J gene: TRBJ2-7
V gene: TRBV19

CDR3 DNA: TGTGCCAGCAGCTTAGATGCAGGGGGCTACGAGCAGTACTTC
CDR3 protein: CASSLDAGGYEQYF
D gene: TRBD1
clone size: .
J gene: TRBJ2-7
V gene: TRBV7-9